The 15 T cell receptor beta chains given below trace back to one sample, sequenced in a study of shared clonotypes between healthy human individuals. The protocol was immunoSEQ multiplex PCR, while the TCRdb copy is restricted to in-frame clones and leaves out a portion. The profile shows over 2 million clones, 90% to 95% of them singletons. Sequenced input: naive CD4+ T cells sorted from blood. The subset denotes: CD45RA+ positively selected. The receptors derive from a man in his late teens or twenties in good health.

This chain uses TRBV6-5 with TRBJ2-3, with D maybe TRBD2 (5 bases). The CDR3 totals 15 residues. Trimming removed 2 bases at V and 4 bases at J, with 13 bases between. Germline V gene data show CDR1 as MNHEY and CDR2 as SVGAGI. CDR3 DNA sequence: TGTGCCAGCAGTTACGGTGGGAGAGGCGCAGATACGCAGTATTTT. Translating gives CASSYGGRGADTQYF.

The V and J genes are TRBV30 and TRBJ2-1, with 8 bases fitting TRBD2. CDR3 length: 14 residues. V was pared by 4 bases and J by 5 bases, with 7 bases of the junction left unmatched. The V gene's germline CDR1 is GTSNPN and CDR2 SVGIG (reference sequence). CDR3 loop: CAWKQGLADNEQFF. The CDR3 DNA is TGTGCCTGGAAACAAGGACTAGCAGACAATGAGCAGTTCTTC.

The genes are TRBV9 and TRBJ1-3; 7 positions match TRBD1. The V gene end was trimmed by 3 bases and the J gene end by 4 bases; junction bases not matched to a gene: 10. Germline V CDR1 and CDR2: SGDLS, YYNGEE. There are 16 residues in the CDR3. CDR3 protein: CASSGPRQGAGNTIYF. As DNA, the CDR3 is TGTGCCAGCAGCGGTCCCCGACAGGGAGCCGGAAACACCATATATTTT.

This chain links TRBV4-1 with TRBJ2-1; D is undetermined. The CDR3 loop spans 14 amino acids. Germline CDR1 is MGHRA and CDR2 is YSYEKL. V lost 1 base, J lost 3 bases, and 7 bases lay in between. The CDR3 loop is CASSQVDGYNEQFF. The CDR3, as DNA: TGCGCCAGCAGCCAAGTCGATGGCTACAATGAGCAGTTCTTC.

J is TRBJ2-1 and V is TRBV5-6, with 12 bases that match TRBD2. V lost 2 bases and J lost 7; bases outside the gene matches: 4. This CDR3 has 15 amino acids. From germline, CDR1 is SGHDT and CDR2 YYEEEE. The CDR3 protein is CASSFGLAGTNEQFF. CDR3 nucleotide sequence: TGTGCCAGCAGCTTCGGACTAGCGGGAACTAATGAGCAGTTCTTC.

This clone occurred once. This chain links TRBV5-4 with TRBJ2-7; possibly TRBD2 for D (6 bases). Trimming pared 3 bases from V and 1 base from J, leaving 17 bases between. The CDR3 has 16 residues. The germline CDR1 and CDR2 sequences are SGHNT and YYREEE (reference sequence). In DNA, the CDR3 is TGTGCCAGCAGCTCAGCCTTGGAGGGCTTTTCCTACGAGCAGTACTTC. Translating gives CASSSALEGFSYEQYF.

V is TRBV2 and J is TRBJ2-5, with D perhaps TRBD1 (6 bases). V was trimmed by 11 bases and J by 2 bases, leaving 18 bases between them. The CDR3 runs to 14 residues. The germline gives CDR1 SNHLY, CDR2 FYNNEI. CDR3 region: CASQGIPGQETQYF. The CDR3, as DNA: TGTGCCTCGCAGGGGATCCCGGGGCAAGAGACCCAGTACTTC.

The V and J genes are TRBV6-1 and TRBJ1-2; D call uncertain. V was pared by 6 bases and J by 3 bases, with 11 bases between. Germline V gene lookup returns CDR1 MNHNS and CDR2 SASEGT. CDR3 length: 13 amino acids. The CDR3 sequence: CASSLREDYGYTF. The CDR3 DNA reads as TGTGCCAGCAGCCTACGGGAAGACTATGGCTACACCTTC.

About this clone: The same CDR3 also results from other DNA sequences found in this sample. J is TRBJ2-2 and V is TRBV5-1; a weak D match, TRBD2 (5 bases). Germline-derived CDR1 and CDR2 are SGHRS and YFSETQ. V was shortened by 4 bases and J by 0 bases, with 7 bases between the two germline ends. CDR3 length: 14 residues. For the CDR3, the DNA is TGCGCCAGCAGCCGGGGAACGAACACCGGGGAGCTGTTTTTT. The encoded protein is CASSRGTNTGELFF.

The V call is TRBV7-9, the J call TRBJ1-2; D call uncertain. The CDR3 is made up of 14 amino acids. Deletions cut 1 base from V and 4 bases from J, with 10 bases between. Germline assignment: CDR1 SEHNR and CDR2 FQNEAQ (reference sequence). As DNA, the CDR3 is TGTGCCAGCAGCTTAGGTCCGGGTCCCTATGGCTACACCTTC. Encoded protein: CASSLGPGPYGYTF.

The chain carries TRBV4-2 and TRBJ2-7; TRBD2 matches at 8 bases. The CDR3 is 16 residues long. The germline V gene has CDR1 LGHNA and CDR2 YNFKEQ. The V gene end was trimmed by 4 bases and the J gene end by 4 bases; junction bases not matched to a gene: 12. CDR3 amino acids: CASSPKRGSPGYEQYF. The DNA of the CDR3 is TGTGCCAGCAGCCCCAAGCGGGGGTCACCCGGGTACGAGCAGTACTTC.

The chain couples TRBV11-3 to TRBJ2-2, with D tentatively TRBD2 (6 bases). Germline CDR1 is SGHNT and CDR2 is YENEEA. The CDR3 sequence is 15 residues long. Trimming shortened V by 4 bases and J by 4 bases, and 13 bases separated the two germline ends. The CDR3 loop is CASSSIAAGTGELFF. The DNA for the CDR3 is TGTGCCAGCAGCTCGATAGCGGCAGGCACCGGGGAGCTGTTTTTT.

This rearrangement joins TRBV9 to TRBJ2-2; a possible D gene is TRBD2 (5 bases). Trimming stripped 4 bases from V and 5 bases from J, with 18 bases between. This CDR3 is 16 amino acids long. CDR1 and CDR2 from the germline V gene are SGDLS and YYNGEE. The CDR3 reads CASSPRGQRETGELFF. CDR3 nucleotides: TGTGCCAGCAGCCCCCGCGGGCAGAGAGAGACCGGGGAGCTGTTTTTT.

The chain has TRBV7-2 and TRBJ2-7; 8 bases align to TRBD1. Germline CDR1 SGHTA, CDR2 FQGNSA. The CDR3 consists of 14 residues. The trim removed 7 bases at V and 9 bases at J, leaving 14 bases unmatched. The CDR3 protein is CASTAGQAPLGQYF. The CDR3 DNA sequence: TGTGCCAGCACCGCGGGACAGGCCCCCCTCGGGCAGTACTTC.

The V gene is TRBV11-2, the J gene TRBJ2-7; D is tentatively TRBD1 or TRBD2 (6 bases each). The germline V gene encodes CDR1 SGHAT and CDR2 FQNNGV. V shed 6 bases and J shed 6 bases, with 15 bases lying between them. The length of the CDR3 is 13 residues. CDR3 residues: CASRPSGAGEQYF. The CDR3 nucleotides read TGTGCCAGCAGGCCTTCGGGGGCAGGCGAGCAGTACTTC.